One sample yielded the 15 T cell receptor beta chains listed below, sequenced in a study of blood T cell repertoires in COVID-19. Method: immunoSEQ multiplex PCR; TCRdb's copy keeps in-frame clones and lacks some. This sample carries 150,000 to 200,000 clones, 80% to 95% of them seen once, and the ten largest clones take 0.5% to 0.6%. What was sequenced was peripheral blood. All receptors come from a man aged 45-60 years with acute or convalescent COVID-19.

The V call is TRBV4-1, the J call TRBJ1-2; D is possibly TRBD1 (6 bases). CDR3 length: 14 residues. V was pared by 4 bases and J by 2 bases, with 11 bases between. CDR1 is MGHRA and CDR2 is YSYEKL in the germline V gene. Here the CDR3 DNA reads TGCGCCAGCAGCCCTTGGGACAAGAACTATGGCTACACCTTC. Translating it yields CASSPWDKNYGYTF.

This clone was found a few times. The V call is TRBV2, the J call TRBJ1-4; D is undetermined. This CDR3 has 16 residues. CDR1 SNHLY and CDR2 FYNNEI come from the germline V gene. Trimming pared 6 bases from V and 8 bases from J, leaving 22 bases between. CDR3 residues: CASSRDRGGSEEKLFF. The CDR3 nucleotides are TGTGCCAGCAGCCGGGATCGGGGTGGGTCTGAAGAAAAACTGTTTTTT. Using reference TRBV2 and TRBJ1-4 for the parts outside the CDR3, the full variable domain is EPEVTQTPSHQVTQMGQEVILRCVPISNHLYFYWYRQILGQKVEFLVSFYNNEISEKSEIFDDQFSVERPDGSNFTLKIRSTKLEDSAMYFCASSRDRGGSEEKLFFGSGTQLSVL.

V usage is TRBV24-1 and J usage is TRBJ1-1, with a tentative D call TRBD1 (6 bases). The germline V gene has CDR1 KGHDR and CDR2 SFDVKD. V gave up 12 bases and J gave up 3 bases, with 25 bases separating them. The CDR3 loop spans 16 amino acids. The CDR3 DNA reads as TGTGCCCCCCCCACCAGGGGATCTTACTTCGACACTGAAGCTTTCTTT. This gives the protein CAPPTRGSYFDTEAFF.

This clone was picked up a small number of times. The genes are TRBV9 and TRBJ1-2, with D uncertain. V was pared by 0 bases and J by 5 bases, with 8 bases between. CDR3 length equals 13 residues. In germline, CDR1 is SGDLS, CDR2 YYNGEE. Written as DNA, the CDR3 is TGTGCCAGCAGCGTAGCAGGAGGGTATGGCTACACCTTC. It encodes CASSVAGGYGYTF. The full variable domain, with the rest looked up from reference TRBV9 and TRBJ1-2, is DSGVTQTPKHLITATGQRVTLRCSPRSGDLSVYWYQQSLDQGLQFLIQYYNGEERAKGNILERFSAQQFPDLHSELNLSSLELGDSALYFCASSVAGGYGYTFGSGTRLTVV.

The chain carries TRBV7-2 and TRBJ2-3; tentatively, D is TRBD1 (6 bases). CDR1 and CDR2 (germline): SGHTA, FQGNSA. The CDR3 contains 15 residues. V was clipped by 3 bases and J by 4 bases, with 14 bases between them. CDR3 bases: TGTGCCAGCAGCTTTCAACAGGGAACGTCAGATACGCAGTATTTT. Its protein product is CASSFQQGTSDTQYF.

The chain uses TRBV12-1 and TRBJ2-2; the D call of TRBD2 is as the table states it, not checked on the DNA. TRBV12-1 is tagged as a pseudogene. This CDR3 has 15 residues. For the CDR3, the DNA is TGTGCCAGCGCGAGCGGGAGGTCCAACACCGGGGAGCTGTTTTTT. Residues: CASASGRSNTGELFF.

CDR3 sequence reads: CSTSGGAYYGYTF. CDR3 coding DNA: TGCAGCACCTCAGGGGGCGCTTACTATGGCTACACCTTC. The chain is built from TRBV29-1 and TRBJ1-2; 8 positions match TRBD1. Germline values: CDR1 SQVTM, CDR2 ANQGSEA. The CDR3 contains 13 residues. The V and J ends lost 8 bases and 3 bases, in that order; junction bases with no gene match: 8.

The V call is TRBV7-9, the J call TRBJ1-1, with 9 bases identical to TRBD1. In germline, CDR1 is SEHNR, CDR2 FQNEAQ (reference sequence). The J segment lost 1 base and the V segment lost 4 bases, leaving 1 base of the junction unmatched. The CDR3 has 14 residues. CDR3 DNA: TGTGCCAGCAGCTGGGGACAGGGGAACACTGAAGCTTTCTTT. This translates into CASSWGQGNTEAFF.

The J gene is TRBJ1-1, the V gene TRBV24-1; 7 bases map to TRBD1. The CDR3 is made up of 13 amino acids. V lost 7 bases and J lost 8; bases outside the gene matches: 9. The V gene's germline CDR1 is KGHDR and CDR2 SFDVKD. The CDR3 nucleotides are TGTGCCACCAGAGGACAGGCACAAGGGGAAGCTTTCTTT. It translates to CATRGQAQGEAFF.

The chain carries TRBV7-9 and TRBJ1-6, with 7 bases matching TRBD1. The CDR3 is made up of 15 amino acids. V lost 1 base and J lost 8; bases outside the gene matches: 5. Germline CDR1 SEHNR, CDR2 FQNEAQ (reference sequence). The CDR3 DNA sequence: TGTGCCAGCAGCTTAGTCAGGGGGAAGGATTCACCCCTCCACTTT. Translated, it gives CASSLVRGKDSPLHF.

The chain links TRBV7-3 to TRBJ1-2, with 9 bases matching TRBD1. The germline gives CDR1 SGHTA, CDR2 FQGTGA. Germline trimming cut 5 bases from V and 6 bases from J; bases unmatched to any gene: 7. This CDR3 has 14 amino acids. CDR3 nucleotide sequence: TGTGCCAGCAGCGCCACAGGGGGCATCAATGGCTACACCTTC. It encodes CASSATGGINGYTF.

This clone came up once. The rearrangement uses TRBV4-3 and TRBJ1-6; 7 bases agree with TRBD1. The CDR3 loop spans 13 amino acids. Losses at the gene ends were 4 bases for V and 7 bases for J; bases not matched to a gene: 1. Germline CDR1 LGHNA, CDR2 YSLEER. CDR3 nucleotides: TGCGCCAGCAGCCCGGGACAGAATTCACCCCTCCACTTT. It encodes CASSPGQNSPLHF.

In the case of this clone: Other DNA sequences of this sample code for an identical CDR3. The chain links TRBV7-2 to TRBJ1-1; 9 bases map to TRBD1. This CDR3 region has 15 residues. CDR1 SGHTA and CDR2 FQGNSA come from the germline V gene. Trimming at V came to 3 bases and at J to 3 bases, leaving 5 bases not matched to a gene. The CDR3 DNA is TGTGCCAGCAGCTTGGTGGACAGGGGATACACTGAAGCTTTCTTT. This sequence encodes CASSLVDRGYTEAFF.

This clone was detected once. This chain links TRBV5-1 with TRBJ2-5; TRBD1 matches at 7 bases. Germline CDR1 reads SGHRS; CDR2 reads YFSETQ. The trim removed 4 bases at V and 1 base at J, leaving 7 bases unmatched. The CDR3 sequence is 15 residues long. The CDR3 sequence: CASSRQGQIQETQYF. The DNA of the CDR3 is TGCGCCAGCAGCCGACAGGGACAGATCCAAGAGACCCAGTACTTC.

The chain is built from TRBV24-1 and TRBJ2-6; D perhaps matches TRBD1 (5 bases). V lost 10 bases and J 2 bases, leaving 11 bases between the germline ends. Germline CDR1 reads KGHDR; CDR2 reads SFDVKD. The CDR3 length is 14 residues. Written as DNA, the CDR3 is TGTGCCACGCAGGGTTCGGCTGGGGCCAACGTCCTGACTTTC. Protein product: CATQGSAGANVLTF.